These T cell receptor beta chains were read from a single sample in a study of T cell responses to AZD1222 COVID-19 vaccine. Method: immunoSEQ multiplex PCR; TCRdb's copy keeps in-frame clones and lacks some. Of about 94,000 clones listed, 88% are singletons. The sample consisted of peripheral blood, taken 28 days after the second AZD1222 dose. The receptors shown here come from an adult who received the AZD1222 COVID-19 vaccine. Both conserved end residues are part of each CDR3. Each record gives: clone size, V gene, D gene, J gene, CDR3 protein, CDR3 DNA. A D gene is named only where the DNA matches it firmly. Size values are once, few and many counts, or a class for expanded clones, and some rows have none.

>.|TRBV4-1|TRBD1|TRBJ2-7
CASSQEVGGQGIFGQYF
TGCGCCAGCAGCCAAGAGGTCGGGGGACAGGGGATTTTTGGGCAGTACTTC
>few|TRBV11-3|.|TRBJ2-3
CASSLGLSSTDTQYF
TGTGCCAGCAGCTTAGGGCTGTCTAGCACAGATACGCAGTATTTT
>.|TRBV28|TRBD2|TRBJ2-3
CASSLVGGIITDTQYF
TGTGCCAGCAGCCTGGTGGGGGGGATAATCACAGATACGCAGTATTTT
>.|TRBV19|TRBD1|TRBJ1-5
CASSPQGAAVYQPQHF
TGTGCCAGTAGTCCACAGGGGGCTGCCGTCTATCAGCCCCAGCATTTT
>.|TRBV29-1|.|TRBJ2-3
CSVEDSGPTGTDTQYF
TGCAGCGTTGAAGACTCTGGACCTACGGGGACAGATACGCAGTATTTT
>.|TRBV12-5|TRBD1|TRBJ1-3
CASGRGTGGNTIYF
TGTGCTAGTGGCCGTGGGACAGGGGGGAACACCATATATTTT
>.|TRBV5-4|.|TRBJ2-2
CASSAPSGTNTGELFF
TGTGCCAGCAGCGCGCCCTCCGGGACGAACACCGGGGAGCTGTTTTTT
>.|TRBV11-2|.|TRBJ2-1
CASSFGGGSGSYNEQFF
TGTGCCAGCAGCTTTGGTGGGGGAAGTGGATCCTACAATGAGCAGTTCTTC
>.|TRBV5-1|.|TRBJ2-5
CASSLVAFQETQYF
TGCGCCAGCAGCTTGGTAGCATTCCAAGAGACCCAGTACTTC
>.|TRBV23-1|.|TRBJ2-7
CPTRPPDPSSYEQYF
TGCCCCACCAGACCCCCGGACCCCAGCTCCTACGAGCAGTACTTC
>few|TRBV6-6|.|TRBJ2-7
CASRQTHTGTDEQYF
TGTGCCAGCAGACAAACGCACACAGGGACCGACGAGCAGTACTTC
>.|TRBV5-1|TRBD2|TRBJ2-3
CASNSGTSGGSTDTQYF
TGCGCCAGCAATTCCGGGACTAGCGGGGGCAGCACAGATACGCAGTATTTT
>.|TRBV6-5|.|TRBJ1-4
CASSYSGATNEKLFF
TGTGCCAGCAGTTACTCGGGGGCAACTAATGAAAAACTGTTTTTT
>.|TRBV5-1|TRBD1|TRBJ2-2
CASSLAGDRVTGELFF
TGCGCCAGCAGCTTGGCGGGGGACAGGGTCACCGGGGAGCTGTTTTTT
>medium-sized|TRBV15|.|TRBJ2-1
CATSSTGFRASNEQFF
TGTGCCACCAGCAGTACAGGGTTTCGGGCCTCCAATGAGCAGTTCTTC
>once|TRBV19|.|TRBJ1-4
CASSAPGATNEKLFF
TGTGCCAGTAGTGCCCCAGGGGCAACTAATGAAAAACTGTTTTTT
>.|TRBV7-9|TRBD1|TRBJ2-5
CASSSSTGEKTQYF
TGTGCCAGCAGCTCGTCGACAGGGGAGAAGACCCAGTACTTC
>.|TRBV7-9|.|TRBJ2-7
CASSLEISAEQYF
TGTGCCAGCAGCTTGGAAATCTCCGCCGAGCAGTACTTC
>.|TRBV18|.|TRBJ2-3
CASSPVGGTDTQYF
TGTGCCAGCTCACCAGTGGGAGGCACAGATACGCAGTATTTT
>.|TRBV27|TRBD1|TRBJ2-5
CASSLTGGAVAQYF
TGTGCCAGCAGTTTAACAGGGGGCGCGGTCGCCCAGTACTTC
>.|TRBV10-3|TRBD2|TRBJ2-3
CAIETSGTRTDTQYF
TGTGCCATCGAGACTAGCGGAACTCGCACAGATACGCAGTATTTT
>.|TRBV15|.|TRBJ2-5
CATSRDFWGLQETQYF
TGTGCCACCAGCAGAGATTTTTGGGGTTTACAAGAGACCCAGTACTTC
>.|TRBV6-6|.|TRBJ2-5
CASSYHEKETQYF
TGTGCCAGCAGTTACCATGAGAAGGAGACCCAGTACTTC
>.|TRBV9|TRBD1|TRBJ1-6
CASSFGTGKNSPLHF
TGTGCCAGCAGCTTCGGGACAGGCAAGAATTCACCCCTCCACTTT
>.|TRBV29-1|.|TRBJ1-3
CSVEGEASGNTIYF
TGCAGCGTTGAAGGGGAGGCCTCTGGAAACACCATATATTTT
>.|TRBV6-5|TRBD1|TRBJ2-1
CASNYGTGGFYEQFF
TGTGCCAGCAACTACGGGACAGGGGGTTTTTATGAGCAGTTCTTC
>.|TRBV5-5|TRBD1|TRBJ2-7
CASRSRRDRGIYEQYF
TGTGCCAGCAGATCCAGAAGGGACAGGGGGATCTACGAGCAGTACTTC
>few|TRBV6-1|.|TRBJ2-7
CASSDAAGGIREQYF
TGTGCCAGCAGTGACGCAGCTGGAGGGATCCGCGAGCAGTACTTC
>.|TRBV18|TRBD2|TRBJ2-4
CASSQFATSRSIQYF
TGTGCCAGCTCACAATTCGCGACTAGCCGCTCCATTCAGTACTTC
>.|TRBV7-2|.|TRBJ2-1
CASSPQASSYNEQFF
TGTGCCAGCAGCCCCCAGGCTAGCTCTTACAATGAGCAGTTCTTC
>once|TRBV30|.|TRBJ1-5
CAWKGGGLNQPQHF
TGTGCCTGGAAAGGAGGGGGTTTGAATCAGCCCCAGCATTTT
>.|TRBV5-1|.|TRBJ2-5
CASSLMVGQETQYF
TGCGCCAGCAGCTTGATGGTAGGGCAAGAGACCCAGTACTTC
>.|TRBV5-1|.|TRBJ1-3
CASRLTESGNTIYF
TGCGCCAGCAGGTTGACAGAATCCGGAAACACCATATATTTT
>.|TRBV11-2|.|TRBJ2-1
CASSLEVNEQFF
TGTGCCAGCAGCTTAGAGGTCAATGAGCAGTTCTTC
>.|TRBV4-3|.|TRBJ1-3
CASSQETVGNTIYF
TGCGCCAGCAGCCAAGAAACCGTGGGAAACACCATATATTTT
>.|TRBV3-1/TRBV3-2|.|TRBJ2-1
CASSQDAGATSYNEQFF
TGTGCCAGCAGCCAAGATGCGGGGGCGACTTCCTACAATGAGCAGTTCTTC
>.|TRBV20-1|.|TRBJ1-2
CGLPRYTF
TGCGGCCTCCCGCGCTACACCTTC
>.|TRBV4-1|.|TRBJ1-1
CASSQERELGTEAFF
TGCGCCAGCAGCCAAGAAAGGGAGCTGGGCACTGAAGCTTTCTTT
>.|TRBV5-4|.|TRBJ1-2
CASSQGTAPGMVNGYTF
TGTGCCAGCAGCCAGGGGACTGCCCCTGGGATGGTGAATGGCTACACCTTC
>.|TRBV7-2|TRBD2|TRBJ2-1
CASSLGSSGEWYNEQFF
TGTGCCAGCAGCTTAGGTTCTAGCGGGGAATGGTACAATGAGCAGTTCTTC
>.|TRBV28|TRBD2|TRBJ2-3
CASSLGVAGAWADTQYF
TGTGCCAGCAGTTTAGGGGTAGCGGGGGCATGGGCAGATACGCAGTATTTT